The entry below gives a single T cell receptor (beta chain) sequence along with its context. Its antigen is still unknown. The CDR3 loop spans 15 amino acids. Germline V lookup: CDR1 MGHRA, CDR2 YSYEKL. Between the trimmed V and J ends, which lost 0 bases and 9 bases, there was a span of 15 bases. Data came from immunoSEQ multiplex PCR; TCRdb stores just in-frame clones and leaves some out. The repertoire holds 40,000 to 65,000 clones, with roughly 78% as singletons. These data come from a study of a mutant IDH1 vaccine in newly diagnosed glioma. Study-level information: It was radiotherapy, temozolomide, or both that patients received previously, with most receiving both.

Indicated time point: week 5, during vaccination. A 20-mer mutant IDH1 peptide at 300 ug was injected subcutaneously with topical imiquimod. The sample consisted of PBMCs, taken from a glioma patient whose treatment included an IDH1 peptide vaccine. The J gene is TRBJ1-5, the V gene TRBV4-1; D call uncertain. The receptor's source is a woman aged 40 to 55 with glioma. CDR3 sequence: CASSQEGSQFWPQHF. The DNA for the CDR3 is TGCGCCAGCAGCCAAGAAGGCAGCCAATTTTGGCCCCAGCATTTT.